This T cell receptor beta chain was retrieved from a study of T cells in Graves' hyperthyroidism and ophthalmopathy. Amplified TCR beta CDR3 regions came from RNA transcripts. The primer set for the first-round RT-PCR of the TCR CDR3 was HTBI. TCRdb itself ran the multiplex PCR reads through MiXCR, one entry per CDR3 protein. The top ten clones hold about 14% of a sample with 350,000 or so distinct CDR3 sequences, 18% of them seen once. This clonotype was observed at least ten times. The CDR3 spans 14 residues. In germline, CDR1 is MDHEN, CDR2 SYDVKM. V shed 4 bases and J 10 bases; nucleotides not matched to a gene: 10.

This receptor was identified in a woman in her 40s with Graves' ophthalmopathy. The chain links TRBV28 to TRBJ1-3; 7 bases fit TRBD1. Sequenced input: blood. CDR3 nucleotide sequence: TGTGCCAGCAGTTCCGACAGGGCCTGGGGAACCATATATTTT. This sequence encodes CASSSDRAWGTIYF.